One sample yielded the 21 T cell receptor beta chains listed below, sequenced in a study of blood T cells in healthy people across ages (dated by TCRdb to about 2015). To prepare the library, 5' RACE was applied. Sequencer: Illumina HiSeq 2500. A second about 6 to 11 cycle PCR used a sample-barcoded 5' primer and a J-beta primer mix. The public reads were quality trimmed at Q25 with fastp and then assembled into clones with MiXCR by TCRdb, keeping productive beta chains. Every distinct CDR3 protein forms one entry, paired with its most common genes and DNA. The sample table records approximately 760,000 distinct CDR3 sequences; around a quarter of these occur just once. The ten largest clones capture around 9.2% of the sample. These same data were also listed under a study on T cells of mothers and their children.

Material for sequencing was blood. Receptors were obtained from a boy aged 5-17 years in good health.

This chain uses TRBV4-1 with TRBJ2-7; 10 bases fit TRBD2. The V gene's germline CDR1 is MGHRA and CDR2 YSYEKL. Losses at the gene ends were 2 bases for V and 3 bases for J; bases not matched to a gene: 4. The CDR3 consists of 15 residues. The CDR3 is CASSQTSGMVYEQYF. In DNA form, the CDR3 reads TGCGCCAGCAGCCAAACTAGCGGGATGGTCTACGAGCAGTACTTC.

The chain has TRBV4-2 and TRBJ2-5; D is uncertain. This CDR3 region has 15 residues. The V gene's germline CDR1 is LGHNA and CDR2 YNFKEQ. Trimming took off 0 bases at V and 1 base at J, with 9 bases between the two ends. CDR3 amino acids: CASSQDLQSQETQYF. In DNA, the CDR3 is TGTGCCAGCAGCCAAGATCTGCAGTCCCAAGAGACCCAGTACTTC.

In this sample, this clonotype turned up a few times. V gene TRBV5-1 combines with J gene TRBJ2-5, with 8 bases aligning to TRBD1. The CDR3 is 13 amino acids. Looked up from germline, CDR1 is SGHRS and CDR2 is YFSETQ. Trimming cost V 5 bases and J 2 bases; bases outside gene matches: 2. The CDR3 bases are TGCGCCAGCAGGGGACAGGCGCAAGAGACCCAGTACTTC. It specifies CASRGQAQETQYF.

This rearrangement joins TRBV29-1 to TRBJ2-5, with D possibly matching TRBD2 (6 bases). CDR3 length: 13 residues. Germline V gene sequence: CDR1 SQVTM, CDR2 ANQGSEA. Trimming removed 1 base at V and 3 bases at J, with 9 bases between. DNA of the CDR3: TGCAGCGTTGAAGTTGCGGGAAAAGAGACCCAGTACTTC. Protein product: CSVEVAGKETQYF.

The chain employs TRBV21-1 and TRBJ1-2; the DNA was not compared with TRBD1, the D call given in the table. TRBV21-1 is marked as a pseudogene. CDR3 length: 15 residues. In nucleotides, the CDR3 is TGTGCCAGCAGCAAAGCGCTCCAGGGCAACTATGGCTACACCTTC. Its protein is CASSKALQGNYGYTF.

DNA of the CDR3: TGTGCCAGCAGCTTAAGGAGTCTAGCGGGGGTACCCTACGAGCAGTACTTC. It is translated as CASSLRSLAGVPYEQYF. V gene TRBV7-2 combines with J gene TRBJ2-5, with TRBD2 matching over 10 bases. The closer fit of TRBJ2-7 to the DNA end suggests the J call may be wrong. The CDR3 covers 17 residues. Germline lookup yields CDR1 SGHTA and CDR2 FQGNSA.

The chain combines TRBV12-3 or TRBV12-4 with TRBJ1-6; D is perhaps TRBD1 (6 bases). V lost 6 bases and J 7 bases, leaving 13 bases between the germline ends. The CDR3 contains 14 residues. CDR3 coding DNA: TGTGCCAGCAGATCTGGACAGAGAAATTCACCCCTCCACTTT. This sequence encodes CASRSGQRNSPLHF.

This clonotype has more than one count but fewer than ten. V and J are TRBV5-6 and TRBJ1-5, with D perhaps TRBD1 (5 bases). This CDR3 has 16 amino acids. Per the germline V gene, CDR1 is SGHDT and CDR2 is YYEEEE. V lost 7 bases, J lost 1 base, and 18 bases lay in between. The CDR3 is CASPNPAGPSNQPQHF. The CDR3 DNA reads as TGTGCCAGCCCTAACCCGGCAGGGCCAAGCAATCAGCCCCAGCATTTT.

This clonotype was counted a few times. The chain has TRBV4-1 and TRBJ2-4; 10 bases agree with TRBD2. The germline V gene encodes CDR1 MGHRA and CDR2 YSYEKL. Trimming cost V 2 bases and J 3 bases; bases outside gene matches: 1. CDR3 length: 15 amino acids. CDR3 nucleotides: TGCGCCAGCAGCCAATCTAGCGGGGGCAAAAACATTCAGTACTTC. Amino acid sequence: CASSQSSGGKNIQYF.

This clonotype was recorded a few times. The CDR3 DNA reads as TGCGCCAGCAGCTTGGCCTTACTGAAGACAGATACGCAGTATTTT. Protein: CASSLALLKTDTQYF. The J gene is TRBJ2-3, the V gene TRBV5-1; D remains unclear. This CDR3 is built from 15 residues. V was pared by 0 bases and J by 3 bases, with 11 bases between. The germline V gene has CDR1 SGHRS and CDR2 YFSETQ.

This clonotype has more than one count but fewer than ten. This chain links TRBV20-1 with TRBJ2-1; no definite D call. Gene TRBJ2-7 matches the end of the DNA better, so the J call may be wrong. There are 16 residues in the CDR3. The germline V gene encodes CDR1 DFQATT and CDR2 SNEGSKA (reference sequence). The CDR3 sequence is CSARDRGRRNSYEQYF. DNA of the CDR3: TGCAGTGCTAGAGATCGAGGTCGGCGGAACTCCTACGAGCAGTACTTC.

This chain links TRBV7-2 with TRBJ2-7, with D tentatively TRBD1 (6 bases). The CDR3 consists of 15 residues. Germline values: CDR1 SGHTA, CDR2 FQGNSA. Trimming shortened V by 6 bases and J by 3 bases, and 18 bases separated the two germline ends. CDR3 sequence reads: CASSDPVDSFYEQYF. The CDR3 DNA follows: TGTGCCAGCAGTGACCCGGTGGACAGCTTCTACGAGCAGTACTTC.

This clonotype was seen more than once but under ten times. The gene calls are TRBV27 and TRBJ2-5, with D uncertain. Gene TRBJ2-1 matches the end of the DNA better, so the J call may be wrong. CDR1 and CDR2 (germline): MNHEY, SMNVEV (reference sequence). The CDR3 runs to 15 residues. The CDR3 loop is CASSFRLHPYNEQFF. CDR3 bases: TGTGCCAGCAGTTTTAGGTTACACCCCTACAATGAGCAGTTCTTC.

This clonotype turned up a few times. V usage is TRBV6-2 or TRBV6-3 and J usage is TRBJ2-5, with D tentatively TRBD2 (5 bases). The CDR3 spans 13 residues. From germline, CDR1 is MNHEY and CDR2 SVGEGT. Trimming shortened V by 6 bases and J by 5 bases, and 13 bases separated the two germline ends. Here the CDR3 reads CASRHPGGETQYF. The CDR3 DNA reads TGTGCCAGCAGACACCCCGGAGGTGAGACCCAGTACTTC.

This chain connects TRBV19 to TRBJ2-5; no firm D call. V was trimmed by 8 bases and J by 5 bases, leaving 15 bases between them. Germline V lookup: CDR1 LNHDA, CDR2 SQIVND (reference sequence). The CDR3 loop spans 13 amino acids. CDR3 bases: TGTGCCAGTCGAAGTGCCTTTGTGGAGACCCAGTACTTC. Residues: CASRSAFVETQYF.

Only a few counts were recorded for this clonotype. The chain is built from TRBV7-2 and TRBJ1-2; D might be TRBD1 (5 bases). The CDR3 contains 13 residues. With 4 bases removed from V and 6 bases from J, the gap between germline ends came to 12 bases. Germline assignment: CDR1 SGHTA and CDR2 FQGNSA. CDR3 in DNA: TGTGCCAGCAGCTGGGGACTGTCGAATGGCTACACCTTC. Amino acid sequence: CASSWGLSNGYTF.

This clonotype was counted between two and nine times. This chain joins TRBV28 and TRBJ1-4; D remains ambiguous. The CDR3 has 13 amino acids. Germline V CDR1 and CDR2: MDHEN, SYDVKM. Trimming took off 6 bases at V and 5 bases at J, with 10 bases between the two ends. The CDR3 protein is CASSRLRNEKLFF. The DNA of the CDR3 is TGTGCCAGCAGCAGGCTGAGGAATGAAAAACTGTTTTTT.

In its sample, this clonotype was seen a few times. The CDR3 spells CASSLSPAAGNTIYF. CDR3 DNA: TGTGCCAGCAGTTTATCCCCGGCAGCTGGAAACACCATATATTTT. V and J are TRBV27 and TRBJ1-3; D ambiguous. The CDR3 totals 15 residues. The V gene's germline CDR1 is MNHEY and CDR2 SMNVEV (reference sequence). Trimming removed 0 bases at V and 2 bases at J, with 8 bases between.

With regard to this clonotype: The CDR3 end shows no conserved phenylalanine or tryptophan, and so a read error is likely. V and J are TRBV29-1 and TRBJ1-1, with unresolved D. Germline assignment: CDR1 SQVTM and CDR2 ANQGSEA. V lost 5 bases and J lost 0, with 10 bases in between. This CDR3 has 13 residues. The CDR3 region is CSVTALMNTEAFL. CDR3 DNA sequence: TGCAGCGTTACGGCCCTCATGAACACTGAAGCTTTCCTT.

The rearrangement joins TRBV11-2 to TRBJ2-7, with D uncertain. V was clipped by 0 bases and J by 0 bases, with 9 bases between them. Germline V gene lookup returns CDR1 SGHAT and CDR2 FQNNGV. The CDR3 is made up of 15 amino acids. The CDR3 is CASSLEDASSYEQYF. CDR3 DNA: TGTGCCAGCAGCTTAGAGGACGCGAGCTCCTACGAGCAGTACTTC.

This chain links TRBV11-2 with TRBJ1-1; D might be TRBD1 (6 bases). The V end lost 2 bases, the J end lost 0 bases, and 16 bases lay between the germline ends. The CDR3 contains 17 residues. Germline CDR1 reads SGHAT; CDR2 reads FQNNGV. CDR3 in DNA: TGTGCCAGCAGCTTAAGGGGGGTTAGTAACATGAACACTGAAGCTTTCTTT. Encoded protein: CASSLRGVSNMNTEAFF.